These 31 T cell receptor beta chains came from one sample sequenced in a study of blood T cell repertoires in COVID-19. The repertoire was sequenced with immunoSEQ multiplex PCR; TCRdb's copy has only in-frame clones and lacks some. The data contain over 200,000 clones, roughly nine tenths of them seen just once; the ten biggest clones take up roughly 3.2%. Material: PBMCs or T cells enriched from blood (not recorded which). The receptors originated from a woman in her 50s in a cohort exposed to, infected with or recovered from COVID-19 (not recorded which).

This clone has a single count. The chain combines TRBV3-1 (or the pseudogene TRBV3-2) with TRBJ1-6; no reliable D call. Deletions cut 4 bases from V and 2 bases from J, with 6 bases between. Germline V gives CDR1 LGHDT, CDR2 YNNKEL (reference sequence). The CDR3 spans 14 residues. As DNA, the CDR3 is TGTGCCAGCAGCCCCGAGCCCTATAATTCACCCCTCCACTTT. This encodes CASSPEPYNSPLHF.

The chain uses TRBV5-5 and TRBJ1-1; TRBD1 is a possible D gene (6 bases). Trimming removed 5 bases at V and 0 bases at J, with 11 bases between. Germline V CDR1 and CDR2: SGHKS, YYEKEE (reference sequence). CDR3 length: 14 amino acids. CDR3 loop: CASRTQGMNTEAFF. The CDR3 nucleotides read TGTGCCAGCAGAACACAGGGAATGAACACTGAAGCTTTCTTT.

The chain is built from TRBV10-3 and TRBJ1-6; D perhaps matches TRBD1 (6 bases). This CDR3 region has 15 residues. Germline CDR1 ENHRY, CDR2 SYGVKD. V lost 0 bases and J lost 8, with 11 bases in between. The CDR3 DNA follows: TGTGCCATCAGTGAGTCCCCAGGGGCTGATTCACCCCTCCACTTT. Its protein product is CAISESPGADSPLHF.

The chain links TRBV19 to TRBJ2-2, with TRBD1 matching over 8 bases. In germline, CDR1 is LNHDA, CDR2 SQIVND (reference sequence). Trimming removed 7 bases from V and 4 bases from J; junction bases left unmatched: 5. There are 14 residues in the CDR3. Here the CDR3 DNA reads TGTGCCAGTATCGTTACAGGGGGCACCGGGGAGCTGTTTTTT. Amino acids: CASIVTGGTGELFF.

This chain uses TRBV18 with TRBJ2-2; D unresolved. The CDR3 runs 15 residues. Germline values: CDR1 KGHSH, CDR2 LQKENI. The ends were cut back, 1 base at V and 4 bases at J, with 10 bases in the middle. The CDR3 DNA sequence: TGTGCCAGCTCACCACTCCAGGCTTCCACCGGGGAGCTGTTTTTT. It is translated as CASSPLQASTGELFF.

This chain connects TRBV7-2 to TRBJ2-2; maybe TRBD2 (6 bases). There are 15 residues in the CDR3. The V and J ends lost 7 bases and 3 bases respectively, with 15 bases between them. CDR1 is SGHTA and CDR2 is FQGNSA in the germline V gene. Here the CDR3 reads CASNQLWGDTGELFF. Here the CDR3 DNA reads TGTGCCAGCAACCAGTTATGGGGGGACACCGGGGAGCTGTTTTTT.

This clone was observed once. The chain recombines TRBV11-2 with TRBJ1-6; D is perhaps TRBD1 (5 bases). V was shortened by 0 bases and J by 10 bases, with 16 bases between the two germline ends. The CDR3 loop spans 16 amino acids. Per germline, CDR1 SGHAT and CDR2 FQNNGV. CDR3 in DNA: TGTGCCAGCAGCTTAGAGGGCAGTTTCGGGGGATCACCCCTCCACTTT. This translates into CASSLEGSFGGSPLHF. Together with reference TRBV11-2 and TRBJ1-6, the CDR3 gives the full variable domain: EAGVAQSPRYKIIEKRQSVAFWCNPISGHATLYWYQQILGQGPKLLIQFQNNGVVDDSQLPKDRFSAERLKGVDSTLKIQPAKLEDSAVYLCASSLEGSFGGSPLHFGNGTRLTVT.

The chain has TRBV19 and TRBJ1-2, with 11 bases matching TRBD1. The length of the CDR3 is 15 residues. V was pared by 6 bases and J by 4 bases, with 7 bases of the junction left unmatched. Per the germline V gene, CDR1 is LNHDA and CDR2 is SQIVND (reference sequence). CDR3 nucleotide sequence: TGTGCCAGTAGGGCCCGGACAGGGGGCAGCTATGGCTACACCTTC. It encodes CASRARTGGSYGYTF.

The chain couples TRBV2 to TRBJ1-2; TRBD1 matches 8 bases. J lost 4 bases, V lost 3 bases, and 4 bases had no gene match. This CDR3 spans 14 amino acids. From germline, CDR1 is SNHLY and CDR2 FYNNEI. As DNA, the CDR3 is TGTGCCAGCAGTGATACAGGGGGTAGCTATGGCTACACCTTC. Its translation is CASSDTGGSYGYTF.

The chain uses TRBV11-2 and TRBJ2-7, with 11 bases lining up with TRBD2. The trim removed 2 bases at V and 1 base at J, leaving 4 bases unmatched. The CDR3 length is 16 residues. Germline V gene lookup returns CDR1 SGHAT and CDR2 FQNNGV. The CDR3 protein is CASSLLLAGGSYEQYF. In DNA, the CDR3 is TGTGCCAGCAGCTTACTCCTAGCGGGGGGATCCTACGAGCAGTACTTC.

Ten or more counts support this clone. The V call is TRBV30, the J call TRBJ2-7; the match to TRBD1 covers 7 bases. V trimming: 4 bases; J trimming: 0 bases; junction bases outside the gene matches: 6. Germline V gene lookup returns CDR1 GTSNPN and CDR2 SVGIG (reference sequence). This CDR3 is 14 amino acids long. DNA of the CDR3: TGTGCCTGGACCCAGACAGGGAGCTCCTACGAGCAGTACTTC. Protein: CAWTQTGSSYEQYF.

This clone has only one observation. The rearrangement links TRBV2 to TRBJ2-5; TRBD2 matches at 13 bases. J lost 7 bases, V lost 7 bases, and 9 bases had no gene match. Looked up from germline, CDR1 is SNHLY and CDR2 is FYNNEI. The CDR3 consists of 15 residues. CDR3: CASTGLAGAPRTQYF. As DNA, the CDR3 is TGTGCCAGCACTGGACTAGCGGGGGCCCCACGGACCCAGTACTTC.

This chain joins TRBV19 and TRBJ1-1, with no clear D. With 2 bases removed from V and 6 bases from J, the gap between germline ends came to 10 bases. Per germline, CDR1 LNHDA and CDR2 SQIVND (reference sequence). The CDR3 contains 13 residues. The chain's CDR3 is CASSIRGLSEAFF. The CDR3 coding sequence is TGTGCCAGTAGTATACGGGGTTTGTCTGAAGCTTTCTTT.

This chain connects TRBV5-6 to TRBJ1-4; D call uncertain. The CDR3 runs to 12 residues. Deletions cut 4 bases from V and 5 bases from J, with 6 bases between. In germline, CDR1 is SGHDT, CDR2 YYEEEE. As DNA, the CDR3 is TGTGCCAGCAGCCGGGAGAATGAAAAACTGTTTTTT. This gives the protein CASSRENEKLFF.

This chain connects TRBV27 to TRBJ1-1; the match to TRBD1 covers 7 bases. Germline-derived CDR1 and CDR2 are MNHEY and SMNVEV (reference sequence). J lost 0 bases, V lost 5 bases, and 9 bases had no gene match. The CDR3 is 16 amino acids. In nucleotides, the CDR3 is TGTGCCAGCAGTCGGAGCGACAGGGCACTGAACACTGAAGCTTTCTTT. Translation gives CASSRSDRALNTEAFF.

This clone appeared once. The CDR3 is CASSARPSNTEAFF. The CDR3 DNA follows: TGTGCCAGCAGCGCCAGGCCTTCGAACACTGAAGCTTTCTTT. This rearrangement joins TRBV9 to TRBJ1-1; D is undetermined. Looked up from germline, CDR1 is SGDLS and CDR2 is YYNGEE. The CDR3 contains 14 residues. The germline V and J ends were trimmed by 3 bases and 1 base, with 10 bases remaining between them.

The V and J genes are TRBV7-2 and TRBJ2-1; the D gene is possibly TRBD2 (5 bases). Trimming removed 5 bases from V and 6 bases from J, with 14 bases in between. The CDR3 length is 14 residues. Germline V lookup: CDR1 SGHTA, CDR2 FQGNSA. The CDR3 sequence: CASSKRSGSNEQFF. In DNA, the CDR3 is TGTGCCAGCAGCAAGCGGAGCGGATCCAATGAGCAGTTCTTC.

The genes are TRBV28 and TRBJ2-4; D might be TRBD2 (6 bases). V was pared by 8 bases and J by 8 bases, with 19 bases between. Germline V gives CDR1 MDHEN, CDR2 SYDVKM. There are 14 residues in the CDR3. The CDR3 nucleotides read TGTGCCAGCCCAATCCCCCCCGGGGGACACATTCAGTACTTC. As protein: CASPIPPGGHIQYF.

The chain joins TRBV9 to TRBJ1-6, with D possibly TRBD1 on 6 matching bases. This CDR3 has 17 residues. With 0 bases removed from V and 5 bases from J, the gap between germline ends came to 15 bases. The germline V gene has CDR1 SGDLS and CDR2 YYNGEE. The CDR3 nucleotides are TGTGCCAGCAGCGTAGGACAGGCTCCCACCCATAATTCACCCCTCCACTTT. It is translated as CASSVGQAPTHNSPLHF.

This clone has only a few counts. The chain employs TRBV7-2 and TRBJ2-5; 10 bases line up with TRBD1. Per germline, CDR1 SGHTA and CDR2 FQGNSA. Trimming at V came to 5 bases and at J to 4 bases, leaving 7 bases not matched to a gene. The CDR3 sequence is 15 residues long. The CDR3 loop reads CASSAGTGVSETQYF. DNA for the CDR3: TGTGCCAGCAGCGCCGGGACAGGGGTTTCAGAGACCCAGTACTTC.

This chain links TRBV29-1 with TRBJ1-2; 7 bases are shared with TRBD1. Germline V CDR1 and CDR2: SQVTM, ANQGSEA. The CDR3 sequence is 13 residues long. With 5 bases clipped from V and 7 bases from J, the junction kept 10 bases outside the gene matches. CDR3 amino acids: CSVTETGYGGYTF. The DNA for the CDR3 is TGCAGCGTTACCGAGACAGGGTATGGTGGCTACACCTTC.

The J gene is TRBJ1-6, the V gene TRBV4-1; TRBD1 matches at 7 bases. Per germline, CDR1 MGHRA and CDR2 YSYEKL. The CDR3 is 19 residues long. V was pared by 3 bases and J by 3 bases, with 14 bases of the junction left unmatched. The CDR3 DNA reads TGCGCCAGCAGCCACCTCTGGACAGGTGAACGTTTCTATAATTCACCCCTCCACTTT. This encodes CASSHLWTGERFYNSPLHF.

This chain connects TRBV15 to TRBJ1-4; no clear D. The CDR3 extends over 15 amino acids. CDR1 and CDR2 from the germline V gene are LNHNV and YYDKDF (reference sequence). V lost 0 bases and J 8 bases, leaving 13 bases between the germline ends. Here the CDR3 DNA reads TGTGCCACCAGCAGAGATCCGGCTCAAGCGGAAAAACTGTTTTTT. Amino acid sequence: CATSRDPAQAEKLFF.

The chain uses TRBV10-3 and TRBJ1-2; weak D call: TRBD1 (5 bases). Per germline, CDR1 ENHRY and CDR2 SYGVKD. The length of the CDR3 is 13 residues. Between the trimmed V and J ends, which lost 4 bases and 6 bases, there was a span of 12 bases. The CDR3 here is CAISAGREDGYTF. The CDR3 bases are TGTGCCATCAGTGCTGGCAGGGAGGATGGCTACACCTTC.

In DNA form, the CDR3 reads TGTGCCAGCAGCTTAATGGGGACATCGACCTATAATTCACCCCTCCACTTT. Its protein product is CASSLMGTSTYNSPLHF. The chain combines TRBV11-2 with TRBJ1-6; D perhaps matches TRBD1 (6 bases). With 2 bases removed from V and 2 bases from J, the gap between germline ends came to 13 bases. Germline CDR1 reads SGHAT; CDR2 reads FQNNGV. The length of the CDR3 is 17 residues.

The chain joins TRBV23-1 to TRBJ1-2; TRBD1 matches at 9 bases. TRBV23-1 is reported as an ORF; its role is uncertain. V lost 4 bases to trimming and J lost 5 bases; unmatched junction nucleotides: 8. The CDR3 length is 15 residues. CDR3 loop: CASSPHRGLRYGYTF. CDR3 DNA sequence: TGCGCCAGCAGTCCTCACAGGGGGCTCAGGTATGGCTACACCTTC.

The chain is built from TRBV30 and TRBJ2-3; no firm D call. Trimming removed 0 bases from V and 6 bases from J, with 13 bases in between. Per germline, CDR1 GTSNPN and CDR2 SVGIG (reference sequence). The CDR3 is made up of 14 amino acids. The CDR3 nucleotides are TGTGCCTGGAGTGTAGGTAGTGCGGCCGATACGCAGTATTTT. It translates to CAWSVGSAADTQYF.

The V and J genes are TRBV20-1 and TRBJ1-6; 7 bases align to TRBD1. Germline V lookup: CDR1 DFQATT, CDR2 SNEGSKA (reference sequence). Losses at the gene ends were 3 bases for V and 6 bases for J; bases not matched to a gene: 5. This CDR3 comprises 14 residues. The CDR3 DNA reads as TGCAGTGCTAGTGTGGGACAGTTTAATTCACCCCTCCACTTT. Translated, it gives CSASVGQFNSPLHF.

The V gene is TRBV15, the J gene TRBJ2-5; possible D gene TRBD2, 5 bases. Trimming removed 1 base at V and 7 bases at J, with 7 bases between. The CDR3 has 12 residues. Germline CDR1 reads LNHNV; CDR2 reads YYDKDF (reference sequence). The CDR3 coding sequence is TGTGCCACCAGCAGAGTAGAGGGGACCCAGTACTTC. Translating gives CATSRVEGTQYF.

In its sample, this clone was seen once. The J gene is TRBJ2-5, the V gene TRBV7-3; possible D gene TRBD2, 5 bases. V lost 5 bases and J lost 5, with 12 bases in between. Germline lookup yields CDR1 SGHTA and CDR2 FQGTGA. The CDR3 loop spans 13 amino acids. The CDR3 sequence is CASSRRERETQYF. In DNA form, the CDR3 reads TGTGCCAGCAGCCGTCGGGAAAGGGAGACCCAGTACTTC.

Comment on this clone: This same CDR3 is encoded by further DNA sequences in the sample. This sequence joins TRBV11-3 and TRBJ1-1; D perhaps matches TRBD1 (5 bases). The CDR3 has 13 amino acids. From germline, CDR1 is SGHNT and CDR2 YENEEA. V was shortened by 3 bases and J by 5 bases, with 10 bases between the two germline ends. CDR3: CASSLLRDTEAFF. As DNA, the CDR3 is TGTGCCAGCAGCTTGCTCAGGGATACTGAAGCTTTCTTT.